This T cell receptor beta chain appears in the sequencing data of a study of CXCR3-negative and CXCR3-positive naive CD8 T cells. The TRB cDNA libraries were prepared by 5' RACE with UMI labels. TCRdb reanalyzed the 5' RACE reads, giving one entry per CDR3 protein sequence and no DNA. Its listing shows 23,000 or so distinct CDR3 sequences. The CDR3 runs 13 residues. Germline V gene data show CDR1 as SQVTM and CDR2 as ANQGSEA. This clonotype was obtained from a human donor in good health. Some clones in this sample may be carry-over from other donors' samples. The sequencing sample was made of naive CXCR3- CD8+ T cells from blood. This sample's subset: CD45RO-CCR7+CD27+CD95- naive CD8+ T cells lacking CXCR3 (TNR3-). The chain combines TRBV29-1 with TRBJ2-2; TCRdb designates TRBD2, a call that cannot be tested without DNA. The CDR3: CSVENGPKEELFF.